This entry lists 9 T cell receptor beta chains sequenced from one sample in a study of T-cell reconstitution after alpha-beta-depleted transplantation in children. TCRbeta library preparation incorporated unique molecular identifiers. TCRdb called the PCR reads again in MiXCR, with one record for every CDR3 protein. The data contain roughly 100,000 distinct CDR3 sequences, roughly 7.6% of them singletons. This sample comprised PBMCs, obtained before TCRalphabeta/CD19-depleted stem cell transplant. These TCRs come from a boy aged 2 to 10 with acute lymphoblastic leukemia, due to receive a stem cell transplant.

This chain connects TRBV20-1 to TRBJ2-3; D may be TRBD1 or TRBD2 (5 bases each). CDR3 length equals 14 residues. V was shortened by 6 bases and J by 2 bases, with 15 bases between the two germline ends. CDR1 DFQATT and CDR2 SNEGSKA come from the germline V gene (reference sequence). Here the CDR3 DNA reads TGCAGTGCCGTCTCGGGGCACACCACAGATACGCAGTATTTT. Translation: CSAVSGHTTDTQYF.

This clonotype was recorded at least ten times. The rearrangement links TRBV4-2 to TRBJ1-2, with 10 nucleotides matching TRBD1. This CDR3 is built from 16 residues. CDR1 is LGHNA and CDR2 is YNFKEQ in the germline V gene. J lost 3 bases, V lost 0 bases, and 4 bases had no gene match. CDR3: CASSQDPGQGDYGYTF. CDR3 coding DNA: TGTGCCAGCAGCCAAGATCCTGGACAGGGGGACTATGGCTACACCTTC.

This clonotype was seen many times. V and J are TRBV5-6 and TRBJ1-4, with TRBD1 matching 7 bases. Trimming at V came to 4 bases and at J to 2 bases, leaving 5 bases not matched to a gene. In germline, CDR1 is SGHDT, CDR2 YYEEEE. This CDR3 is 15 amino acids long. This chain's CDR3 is CASSEQTGTNEKLFF. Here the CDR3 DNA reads TGTGCCAGCAGCGAACAGACAGGGACTAATGAAAAACTGTTTTTT.

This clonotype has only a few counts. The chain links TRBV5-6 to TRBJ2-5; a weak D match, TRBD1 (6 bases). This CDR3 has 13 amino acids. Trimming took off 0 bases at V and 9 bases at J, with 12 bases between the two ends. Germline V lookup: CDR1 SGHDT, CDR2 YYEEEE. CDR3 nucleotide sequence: TGTGCCAGCAGCTTGGTTAGGGGGAGTGCCCAGTACTTC. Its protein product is CASSLVRGSAQYF.

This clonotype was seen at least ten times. The CDR3 loop is CASSLPGGHTDTQYF. CDR3 in DNA: TGCGCCAGCAGCTTACCGGGGGGGCACACAGATACGCAGTATTTT. The rearrangement joins TRBV5-1 to TRBJ2-3, with 8 positions matching TRBD2. From germline, CDR1 is SGHRS and CDR2 YFSETQ. The CDR3 spans 15 residues. V shed 2 bases and J 2 bases; nucleotides not matched to a gene: 4. The complete variable domain, with remaining parts taken from reference TRBV5-1 and TRBJ2-3, reads KAGVTQTPRYLIKTRGQQVTLSCSPISGHRSVSWYQQTPGQGLQFLFEYFSETQRNKGNFPGRFSGRQFSNSRSEMNVSTLELGDSALYLCASSLPGGHTDTQYFGPGTRLTVL.

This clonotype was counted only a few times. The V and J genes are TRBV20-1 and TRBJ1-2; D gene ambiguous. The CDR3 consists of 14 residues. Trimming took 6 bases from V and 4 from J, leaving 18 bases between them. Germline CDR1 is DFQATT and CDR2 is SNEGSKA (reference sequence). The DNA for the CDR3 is TGCAGTGCCGAAATTCTCTCGACATTCTATGGCTACACCTTC. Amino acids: CSAEILSTFYGYTF.

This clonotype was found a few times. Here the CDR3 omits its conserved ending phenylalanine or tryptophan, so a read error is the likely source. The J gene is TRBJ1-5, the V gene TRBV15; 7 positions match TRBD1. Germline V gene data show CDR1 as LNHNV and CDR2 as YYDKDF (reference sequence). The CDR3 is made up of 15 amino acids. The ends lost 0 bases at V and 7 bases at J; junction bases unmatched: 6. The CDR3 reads CATSRDGPGGQPQHS. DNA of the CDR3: TGTGCCACCAGCAGAGATGGGCCAGGGGGGCAGCCCCAGCATTCT.

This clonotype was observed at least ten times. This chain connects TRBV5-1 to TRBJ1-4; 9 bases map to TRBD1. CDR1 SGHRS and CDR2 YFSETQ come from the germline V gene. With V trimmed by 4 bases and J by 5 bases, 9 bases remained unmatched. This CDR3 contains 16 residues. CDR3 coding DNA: TGCGCCAGCAGCCGAGTCGGGGGACAGGGAAATGAAAAACTGTTTTTT. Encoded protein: CASSRVGGQGNEKLFF. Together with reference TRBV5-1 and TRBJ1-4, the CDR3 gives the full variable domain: KAGVTQTPRYLIKTRGQQVTLSCSPISGHRSVSWYQQTPGQGLQFLFEYFSETQRNKGNFPGRFSGRQFSNSRSEMNVSTLELGDSALYLCASSRVGGQGNEKLFFGSGTQLSVL.

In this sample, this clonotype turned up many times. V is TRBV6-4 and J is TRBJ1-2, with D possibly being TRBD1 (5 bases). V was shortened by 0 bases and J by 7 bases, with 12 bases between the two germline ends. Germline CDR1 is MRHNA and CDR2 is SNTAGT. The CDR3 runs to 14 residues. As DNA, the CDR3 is TGTGCCAGCAGTGACTCGACGGAGGGGTCTGGCTACACCTTC. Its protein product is CASSDSTEGSGYTF.